One sample yielded the 15 T cell receptor beta chains listed below, sequenced in a study of T cells in tumors after PD-1 blockade. TCRdb's copy holds only in-frame clones and misses some; the assay was immunoSEQ multiplex PCR. The top ten clones hold roughly a sixth of a sample with about 47,000 clones, 79% of them seen once. Here the sequenced sample was PBMCs, taken before anti-PD-1 treatment. The receptor set was obtained from a human donor with basal cell carcinoma.

V is TRBV28 and J is TRBJ2-7; D might be TRBD1 (5 bases). V lost 5 bases, J lost 0 bases, and 14 bases lay in between. From germline, CDR1 is MDHEN and CDR2 SYDVKM. This CDR3 has 15 amino acids. CDR3 sequence (DNA): TGTGCCAGCAGTAGACCTGAGACAGTCTCCTACGAGCAGTACTTC. Protein: CASSRPETVSYEQYF.

V gene TRBV18 combines with J gene TRBJ2-2; D is ambiguous. V dropped 6 bases and J dropped 0 bases, with 5 bases sitting between them. CDR1 and CDR2 (germline): KGHSH, LQKENI. CDR3 size: 13 residues. The CDR3 sequence: CASSLTNTGELFF. The CDR3 coding sequence is TGTGCCAGCTCCCTGACGAACACCGGGGAGCTGTTTTTT.

The rearrangement links TRBV6-5 to TRBJ1-3, with D tentatively TRBD1 (6 bases). The germline gives CDR1 MNHEY, CDR2 SVGAGI. Deletions cut 6 bases from V and 2 bases from J, with 14 bases between. CDR3 size: 15 residues. CDR3 protein: CASRSLGGPGNTIYF. The CDR3, as DNA: TGTGCCAGCAGGAGCCTTGGGGGCCCTGGAAACACCATATATTTT.

This clone was found a few times. The rearrangement links TRBV19 to TRBJ2-2; weak D call: TRBD2 (6 bases). This CDR3 region has 15 residues. Germline values: CDR1 LNHDA, CDR2 SQIVND (reference sequence). Deletions cut 3 bases from V and 4 bases from J, with 12 bases between. The CDR3 DNA reads as TGTGCCAGTAGTATCGTTAGCGGAGGCACCGGGGAGCTGTTTTTT. Translation gives CASSIVSGGTGELFF. Based on the CDR3 plus reference TRBV19 and TRBJ2-2, the full variable domain is DGGITQSPKYLFRKEGQNVTLSCEQNLNHDAMYWYRQDPGQGLRLIYYSQIVNDFQKGDIAEGYSVSREKKESFPLTVTSAQKNPTAFYLCASSIVSGGTGELFFGEGSRLTVL.

The chain employs TRBV28 and TRBJ1-2; no firm D call. The CDR3 sequence is 14 residues long. Germline V gene lookup returns CDR1 MDHEN and CDR2 SYDVKM. V dropped 5 bases and J dropped 1 base, with 11 bases sitting between them. CDR3 sequence: CASSPPLINYGYTF. The CDR3 nucleotides read TGTGCCAGCAGTCCCCCTCTGATTAACTATGGCTACACCTTC.

The chain has TRBV21-1 and TRBJ2-5; TRBD2, as called in the table, went unchecked against the DNA. TRBV21-1 is a pseudogene segment. This CDR3 is 15 amino acids long. The CDR3 DNA reads as TGTGCCAGCAGCAAACGAGCGGGAGCAGAAGAGACCCAGTACTTC. This encodes CASSKRAGAEETQYF.

The chain carries TRBV2 and TRBJ1-5, with TRBD1 matching 9 bases. From germline, CDR1 is SNHLY and CDR2 FYNNEI. J was trimmed by 2 bases and V by 7 bases; bases with no gene match: 3. This CDR3 has 14 amino acids. The CDR3 region is CASTRDRGNQPQHF. As DNA, the CDR3 is TGTGCCAGCACCCGGGACAGGGGCAATCAGCCCCAGCATTTT.

This chain links TRBV7-2 with TRBJ2-7; 7 bases line up with TRBD2. V shed 0 bases and J 5 bases; nucleotides not matched to a gene: 7. The CDR3 extends over 15 amino acids. Germline loops: CDR1 SGHTA, CDR2 FQGNSA. The DNA of the CDR3 is TGTGCCAGCAGCTTAGCCGGTCCACGGGGGGACGAGCAGTACTTC. It is translated as CASSLAGPRGDEQYF.

This chain links TRBV3-1 (or the pseudogene TRBV3-2) with TRBJ1-1; the D gene is possibly TRBD1 (6 bases). Germline lookup yields CDR1 LGHDT and CDR2 YNNKEL (reference sequence). V was trimmed by 3 bases and J by 4 bases, leaving 18 bases between them. CDR3 length: 16 amino acids. CDR3 nucleotide sequence: TGTGCCAGCAGCCAGGTTCTGGTTAGGGGGTCCACTGAAGCTTTCTTT. Encoded protein: CASSQVLVRGSTEAFF.

The gene calls are TRBV27 and TRBJ2-2; 9 bases fit TRBD1. Germline CDR1 is MNHEY and CDR2 is SMNVEV (reference sequence). The V gene end was trimmed by 5 bases and the J gene end by 4 bases; junction bases not matched to a gene: 5. This CDR3 is 15 amino acids long. The CDR3 loop is CASSRQGEGTGELFF. In DNA form, the CDR3 reads TGTGCCAGCAGTCGACAGGGGGAGGGCACCGGGGAGCTGTTTTTT.

The chain couples TRBV4-1 to TRBJ2-5; 7 bases agree with TRBD2. This CDR3 spans 17 amino acids. J lost 4 bases, V lost 0 bases, and 11 bases had no gene match. CDR1 is MGHRA, CDR2 YSYEKL, per germline. In DNA form, the CDR3 reads TGCGCCAGCAGCCAAGAACTAGCGAGGCCCGCGCGAGAGACCCAGTACTTC. It specifies CASSQELARPARETQYF.

The rearrangement links TRBV28 to TRBJ2-5, with 12 bases matching TRBD1. V shed 5 bases and J 5 bases; nucleotides not matched to a gene: 6. Germline values: CDR1 MDHEN, CDR2 SYDVKM. This CDR3 comprises 15 residues. The CDR3 loop is CASSGGQGARETQYF. The CDR3, as DNA: TGTGCCAGCAGTGGGGGACAGGGGGCGCGGGAGACCCAGTACTTC.

V usage is TRBV2 and J usage is TRBJ2-5, with 9 bases aligning to TRBD2. Germline trimming cut 6 bases from V and 3 bases from J; bases unmatched to any gene: 5. In germline, CDR1 is SNHLY, CDR2 FYNNEI. CDR3 length: 14 amino acids. CDR3 loop: CASRESSGKETQYF. The DNA of the CDR3 is TGTGCCAGCAGAGAGTCTAGCGGGAAAGAGACCCAGTACTTC.

This sequence joins TRBV5-5 and TRBJ1-2, with D hard to call. In germline, CDR1 is SGHKS, CDR2 YYEKEE (reference sequence). The CDR3 extends over 15 amino acids. V gave up 0 bases and J gave up 4 bases, with 13 bases separating them. The CDR3 DNA reads as TGTGCCAGCAGCTTGGATATCGGCAGCCTCTATGGCTACACCTTC. This sequence encodes CASSLDIGSLYGYTF.

The chain carries TRBV5-5 and TRBJ2-5; 7 nucleotides line up with TRBD2. This CDR3 contains 14 residues. V shed 3 bases and J 5 bases; nucleotides not matched to a gene: 7. Germline CDR1 SGHKS, CDR2 YYEKEE (reference sequence). The CDR3 DNA follows: TGTGCCAGCAGCTACGTGGGGGAGGGCGAGACCCAGTACTTC. Translating it yields CASSYVGEGETQYF.